This entry describes one T cell receptor beta chain. This entry belongs to a study of blood T cell repertoires in COVID-19. Overall study: Both acute and convalescent COVID-19 samples were obtained from the United States, Italy and Spain.

Here immunoSEQ multiplex PCR was the method, and the copy in TCRdb shows in-frame clones only, minus some. The sample has about 480,000 clones, about 90% seen once. Everyone who took part was roughly 18 to 89 years old, and they came from about two dozen US areas. The sequenced sample was PBMCs or T cells enriched from blood (not recorded which). The source of this sequence is a woman between 18 and 29 years old with acute COVID-19.

CDR3 sequence: CASSDRGLGTDTQYF. For the CDR3, the DNA is TGTGCCAGCAGTGACAGGGGTTTAGGCACAGATACGCAGTATTTT. The V call is TRBV2, the J call TRBJ2-3; D is perhaps TRBD1 (6 bases). V lost 3 bases to trimming and J lost 1 base, with 11 bases between them. Germline V gene lookup returns CDR1 SNHLY and CDR2 FYNNEI. This CDR3 comprises 15 residues.